The entry that follows covers one TCR beta chain sequence. Its target is not known. The length of the CDR3 is 15 residues. Trimming took 0 bases from V and 3 from J; bases not matched to a gene: 5. Germline V gene data show CDR1 as SGHDT and CDR2 as YYEEEE. The sample comes from a study of T-cell memory formation after mild COVID-19. TCRdb redid the calling of the 5' RACE reads with MiXCR, one entry per CDR3 protein. The sample carries a few hundred thousand distinct CDR3 sequences, about a fifth recorded once. Study-level points and caveats: Memory cells collected pre-infection included some clones that later responded, suggesting cross-reactive memory joined. Largely, contracting CD4+ clones fell within CM and EM, and contracting CD8+ clones within EMRA.

Sample: PBMCs or a T cell subset sorted from them (not recorded which). The V and J genes are TRBV5-6 and TRBJ2-5, with 7 bases lining up with TRBD1. The receptor comes from an adult woman who had mild COVID-19 (a few samples of this study predate the infection). Cell type and time point are not known. CDR3 region: CASSLVSTGKETQYF. For the CDR3, the DNA is TGTGCCAGCAGCTTGGTATCGACAGGGAAAGAGACCCAGTACTTC.